The 28 T cell receptor beta chains given below trace back to one sample, sequenced in a study of PD-1 blockade in classical Hodgkin lymphoma. Some clones are missing from TCRdb's copy, which holds only in-frame ones; the method was immunoSEQ multiplex PCR. The repertoire includes around 91,000 clones, around 81% of them detected once, and roughly 16% sits in the top ten. Every single patient, without exception, relapsed after autologous stem cell transplantation, and brentuximab vedotin exposure varied. The specimen comprised peripheral blood mononuclear cells (PBMCs), sampled before the second cycle of nivolumab. These receptors all come from a human donor with classical Hodgkin lymphoma.

This clone was observed once. The genes are TRBV6-5 and TRBJ1-5; TRBD1 is a possible D gene (6 bases). Germline-derived CDR1 and CDR2 are MNHEY and SVGAGI. CDR3 length equals 15 residues. Trimming cost V 6 bases and J 3 bases, with 15 bases left between them. The CDR3 DNA sequence: TGTGCCAGCAGGGTTCGCGGACAGCCCAATCAGCCCCAGCATTTT. This translates into CASRVRGQPNQPQHF.

The J gene is TRBJ2-1, the V gene TRBV7-8; D may be TRBD1 (5 bases). This CDR3 spans 13 amino acids. The ends were cut back, 5 bases at V and 5 bases at J, with 10 bases in the middle. CDR1 and CDR2 (germline): SGHVS, FQNEAQ. The chain's CDR3 is CASSPGHDNEQFF. The CDR3 DNA reads as TGTGCCAGCAGCCCCGGACACGACAATGAGCAGTTCTTC.

This clone has just one count. The chain couples TRBV7-2 to TRBJ2-3; TRBD1 aligns across 7 bases. Trimming removed 2 bases from V and 2 bases from J; junction bases left unmatched: 7. CDR1 is SGHTA and CDR2 is FQGNSA in the germline V gene. CDR3 length equals 16 residues. Here the CDR3 DNA reads TGTGCCAGCAGCTTAAGGTCCACAGGGGCCACAGATACGCAGTATTTT. Translating gives CASSLRSTGATDTQYF.

The CDR3 DNA follows: TGTGCCAGCAGCTTCAACCTCCGGGACTACAATGAGCAGTTCTTC. Its translation is CASSFNLRDYNEQFF. The V and J genes are TRBV11-1 and TRBJ2-1; TRBD2 is a possible D gene (5 bases). The V gene lost 3 bases and the J gene lost 3 bases, with 12 bases spanning the gap. The CDR3 has 15 amino acids. CDR1 and CDR2 from the germline V gene are SGHAT and FQDESV (reference sequence).

J is TRBJ1-3 and V is TRBV10-3; tentative D call: TRBD1 (5 bases). Trimming took 6 bases from V and 0 from J, leaving 6 bases between them. The CDR3 spans 13 residues. Germline CDR1 reads ENHRY; CDR2 reads SYGVKD. The CDR3 region is CAIRGDSGNTIYF. The CDR3 DNA sequence: TGTGCCATCAGGGGGGACTCTGGAAACACCATATATTTT.

J is TRBJ2-5 and V is TRBV30, with D unresolved. V lost 0 bases and J lost 7, with 9 bases in between. The CDR3 sequence is 12 residues long. Germline CDR1 GTSNPN, CDR2 SVGIG (reference sequence). DNA for the CDR3: TGTGCCTGGAGTGTACTCCCAGGGACCCAGTACTTC. As protein: CAWSVLPGTQYF. The full variable domain, with the rest looked up from reference TRBV30 and TRBJ2-5, is SQTIHQWPATLVQPVGSPLSLECTVEGTSNPNLYWYRQAAGRGLQLLFYSVGIGQISSEVPQNLSASRPQDRQFILSSKKLLLSDSGFYLCAWSVLPGTQYFGPGTRLLVL.

The V and J genes are TRBV4-1 and TRBJ2-1; D remains unclear. The germline V and J ends were trimmed by 0 bases and 7 bases, with 10 bases remaining between them. Germline CDR1 reads MGHRA; CDR2 reads YSYEKL. This CDR3 is built from 14 residues. CDR3 residues: CASSQETGRNEQFF. In DNA, the CDR3 is TGCGCCAGCAGCCAAGAAACGGGTCGTAATGAGCAGTTCTTC.

V usage is TRBV2 and J usage is TRBJ2-1; D is possibly TRBD2 (5 bases). There are 15 residues in the CDR3. Germline CDR1 and CDR2: SNHLY and FYNNEI. Trimming cost V 2 bases and J 3 bases, with 11 bases left between them. DNA for the CDR3: TGTGCCAGCAGTGAATCTGAGACTAACTACAATGAGCAGTTCTTC. Its translation: CASSESETNYNEQFF.

This chain joins TRBV5-6 and TRBJ2-2, with a weak D call TRBD2 (5 bases). The germline gives CDR1 SGHDT, CDR2 YYEEEE. V lost 2 bases and J lost 5, with 10 bases in between. The length of the CDR3 is 14 residues. The CDR3 DNA reads TGTGCCAGCAGCTTAACCACTAGAACCGGGGAGCTGTTTTTT. Translated, it gives CASSLTTRTGELFF.

The chain is built from TRBV29-1 and TRBJ2-1, with 10 bases that match TRBD1. With V trimmed by 4 bases and J by 9 bases, 9 bases remained unmatched. Germline V gene lookup returns CDR1 SQVTM and CDR2 ANQGSEA. The CDR3 extends over 14 amino acids. The CDR3 nucleotides read TGCAGCGTTGCCCCAGGACAGGGGGGAGGTGAGCAGTTCTTC. It specifies CSVAPGQGGGEQFF.

The chain joins TRBV2 to TRBJ2-5, with 12 bases lining up with TRBD2. V shed 2 bases and J 4 bases; nucleotides not matched to a gene: 2. CDR3 length: 15 residues. The V gene's germline CDR1 is SNHLY and CDR2 FYNNEI. CDR3 in DNA: TGTGCCAGCAGTGAATCTAGCGGGAGGGGAGAGACCCAGTACTTC. Protein: CASSESSGRGETQYF.

The chain couples TRBV10-3 to TRBJ2-3, with 8 bases that match TRBD2. CDR1 and CDR2 (germline): ENHRY, SYGVKD. The trim removed 1 base at V and 0 bases at J, leaving 3 bases unmatched. The CDR3 sequence is 16 residues long. The CDR3 DNA is TGTGCCATCAGTGAGTTGTTAGCGGGAAGCACAGATACGCAGTATTTT. Translated: CAISELLAGSTDTQYF.

This chain joins TRBV29-1 and TRBJ2-7, with 9 nucleotides matching TRBD1. Trimming cost V 4 bases and J 3 bases; bases outside gene matches: 4. The germline gives CDR1 SQVTM, CDR2 ANQGSEA. The CDR3 sequence is 13 residues long. The CDR3 sequence: CSVAGTGSYEQYF. CDR3 DNA: TGCAGCGTTGCGGGGACAGGGAGCTACGAGCAGTACTTC.

The chain is built from TRBV27 and TRBJ2-3, with 11 nucleotides matching TRBD2. The CDR3 has 16 amino acids. Germline CDR1 and CDR2: MNHEY and SMNVEV (reference sequence). Unmatched junction bases numbered 7, after V lost 4 bases and J lost 4 bases. CDR3 DNA sequence: TGTGCCAGCAGTTCGGGACTAGCGGAGTACGCAGATACGCAGTATTTT. Translated: CASSSGLAEYADTQYF.

This clone appeared once. The chain couples TRBV10-3 to TRBJ2-3; 10 bases line up with TRBD2. The CDR3 is made up of 15 amino acids. Trimming removed 2 bases from V and 4 bases from J; junction bases left unmatched: 3. Germline V gene sequence: CDR1 ENHRY, CDR2 SYGVKD. In nucleotides, the CDR3 is TGTGCCATCAGTGAGGGGCTAGCGGGGGCAGATACGCAGTATTTT. It encodes CAISEGLAGADTQYF.

This chain joins TRBV9 and TRBJ2-7; D is possibly TRBD2 (5 bases). The V end lost 0 bases, the J end lost 2 bases, and 15 bases lay between the germline ends. Germline V gene data show CDR1 as SGDLS and CDR2 as YYNGEE. The length of the CDR3 is 16 residues. The CDR3 DNA is TGTGCCAGCAGCGTAGGTTCCAGCGGAGCAACCTACGAGCAGTACTTC. It yields the protein CASSVGSSGATYEQYF.

The chain links TRBV9 to TRBJ2-3; possibly TRBD2 for D (5 bases). CDR1 and CDR2 (germline): SGDLS, YYNGEE. The CDR3 runs to 17 residues. The ends were cut back, 2 bases at V and 2 bases at J, with 18 bases in the middle. The CDR3 protein is CASSVGASRSYTDTQYF. CDR3 nucleotides: TGTGCCAGCAGCGTGGGCGCTAGCAGGAGCTACACAGATACGCAGTATTTT.

The V gene is TRBV2, the J gene TRBJ2-2, with D perhaps TRBD2 (6 bases). Germline-derived CDR1 and CDR2 are SNHLY and FYNNEI. V lost 9 bases and J 0 bases, leaving 14 bases between the germline ends. This CDR3 has 15 residues. CDR3 nucleotide sequence: TGTGCCAGAACTAGCAGTTCCGCGAACACCGGGGAGCTGTTTTTT. The encoded protein is CARTSSSANTGELFF.

The V and J genes are TRBV15 and TRBJ2-7; D is uncertain. Germline V gene data show CDR1 as LNHNV and CDR2 as YYDKDF (reference sequence). The V and J ends lost 0 bases and 4 bases respectively, with 7 bases between them. The CDR3 sequence is 13 residues long. The CDR3 DNA sequence: TGTGCCACCAGCAGAGAGGTAGAGTACGAGCAGTACTTC. Translation gives CATSREVEYEQYF.

V usage is TRBV6-6 and J usage is TRBJ2-7; D ambiguous. The V end was cut by 4 bases, the J end by 2 bases, with 15 bases between. CDR3 length equals 15 residues. Germline loops: CDR1 MNHNY, CDR2 SVGAGI (reference sequence). CDR3 protein: CASSSPTLAAYEQYF. In DNA, the CDR3 is TGTGCCAGCAGTTCCCCAACACTGGCGGCCTACGAGCAGTACTTC.

This sequence joins TRBV4-3 and TRBJ2-1; 12 nucleotides match TRBD2. Germline assignment: CDR1 LGHNA and CDR2 YSLEER. The CDR3 is 18 residues long. Unmatched junction bases numbered 11, after V lost 2 bases and J lost 6 bases. The CDR3: CASSQPLASGRAANEQFF. CDR3 coding DNA: TGCGCCAGCAGCCAACCGCTGGCTAGCGGGAGGGCCGCCAATGAGCAGTTCTTC.

This chain uses TRBV6-5 with TRBJ1-1; D gene ambiguous. The CDR3 runs to 11 residues. Between the trimmed V and J ends, which lost 6 bases and 5 bases, there was a span of 7 bases. Germline-derived CDR1 and CDR2 are MNHEY and SVGAGI. CDR3 amino acids: CASSLGTEAFF. The CDR3 DNA sequence: TGTGCCAGCAGCCTAGGGACTGAAGCTTTCTTT.

This sequence joins TRBV7-3 and TRBJ1-1; the D is unclear. CDR3 length: 14 residues. V shed 0 bases and J shed 0 bases, with 5 bases lying between them. The V gene's germline CDR1 is SGHTA and CDR2 FQGTGA. DNA for the CDR3: TGTGCCAGCAGCTTAACGGTGTTGAACACTGAAGCTTTCTTT. Protein product: CASSLTVLNTEAFF.

This clone showed up just a few times. The genes are TRBV6-6 and TRBJ1-1, with unresolved D. V gave up 5 bases and J gave up 0 bases, with 13 bases separating them. Per germline, CDR1 MNHNY and CDR2 SVGAGI (reference sequence). CDR3 length: 15 residues. The CDR3 nucleotides are TGTGCCAGCAGTAAGTGGGGAACCATGAACACTGAAGCTTTCTTT. Translated: CASSKWGTMNTEAFF.

J is TRBJ1-5 and V is TRBV28, with TRBD1 identical over 8 bases. The germline V gene encodes CDR1 MDHEN and CDR2 SYDVKM. The CDR3 runs 13 residues. Losses at the gene ends were 8 bases for V and 6 bases for J; bases not matched to a gene: 6. CDR3 DNA: TGTGCCAGCGGGCAGGGGGCAGTTCAGCCCCAGCATTTT. Translated, it gives CASGQGAVQPQHF.

The chain couples TRBV28 to TRBJ2-7, with 7 positions matching TRBD1. The germline gives CDR1 MDHEN, CDR2 SYDVKM. Trimming cost V 10 bases and J 5 bases; bases outside gene matches: 8. This CDR3 region has 12 residues. The CDR3 coding sequence is TGTGCCACCCTGACAGGGAACCACGAGCAGTACTTC. Protein: CATLTGNHEQYF.

V is TRBV5-1 and J is TRBJ2-4, with D possibly TRBD2 on 6 matching bases. With 4 bases removed from V and 9 bases from J, the gap between germline ends came to 20 bases. The CDR3 totals 15 residues. Germline loops: CDR1 SGHRS, CDR2 YFSETQ. The CDR3 DNA sequence: TGCGCCAGCAGCCCCCCCCTAGCGAGTGGCGGCATTCAGTACTTC. It translates to CASSPPLASGGIQYF. Full variable domain (missing parts from reference TRBV5-1 and TRBJ2-4): KAGVTQTPRYLIKTRGQQVTLSCSPISGHRSVSWYQQTPGQGLQFLFEYFSETQRNKGNFPGRFSGRQFSNSRSEMNVSTLELGDSALYLCASSPPLASGGIQYFGAGTRLSVL.

The chain couples TRBV19 to TRBJ2-2; D is perhaps TRBD1 (6 bases). The V gene lost 4 bases and the J gene lost 9 bases, with 18 bases spanning the gap. The CDR3 is 15 residues long. The germline V gene has CDR1 LNHDA and CDR2 SQIVND (reference sequence). Written as DNA, the CDR3 is TGTGCCAGTAGTACCAGGGGCAGGGTGAGCCGGGAGCTGTTTTTT. It yields the protein CASSTRGRVSRELFF.